Sequencing of this T cell receptor beta chain was carried out in a study of metastatic and nonmetastatic thyroid tumors. Study details: Repertoire comparisons spanned blood and tumor or nodule tissue from malignant and benign thyroid patients.

Study findings and constraints: Significantly higher TCR beta diversity was reportedly seen in malignant thyroid tumors than benign nodules, in blood and tumor.

Authors' methods: Variation in CDR3 across clinicopathological groups served as the basis for constructing a distant-metastasis classifier in papillary thyroid cancer. TCRdb re-called the PCR reads with MiXCR. Here the V and J calls rest on TCRdb's processing, not on the authors' analysis. Of some 35,000 clones in the sample, approximately 30% were seen once. Comment on this clone: Antigen specificity is unknown.

Thyroid surgery took place with no prior treatment in any patient. J lost 2 bases, V lost 0 bases, and 6 bases had no gene match. The CDR3 length is 17 residues. CDR1 and CDR2 (germline): LGHNA, YSLEER. Sequencing input: blood. The sequence derives from a male donor with papillary thyroid cancer or a benign thyroid nodule (not recorded which). Some clones in this sample may be carry-over from other donors' samples. The genes are TRBV4-3 and TRBJ2-3, with 9 bases identical to TRBD2. In nucleotides, the CDR3 is TGCGCCAGCAGCCAAGATATCCTAGCGGGGACCACAGATACGCAGTATTTT. The encoded protein is CASSQDILAGTTDTQYF.